This T cell receptor beta chain was observed in a study of blood T cell repertoires in COVID-19. Overall study context: Researchers got acute and convalescent COVID-19 samples from the United States, Italy and Spain.

Participants were aged about 18 to 100 years, lived in over 20 US areas, and enrolled virtually. Cohort allocation depended upon clinical history that participants reported. The table lists this clone with a count of one. Per the authors' pipeline: Nucleated cell counts were estimated from reference gene primer amplification. Method: immunoSEQ multiplex PCR; TCRdb's copy keeps in-frame clones and lacks some. The V and J calls and the clone size are those of that table, but D and trimming were determined from the DNA. The data show 250,000 or so clones, with 70% to 90% seen just once and 4.1% held by the top ten. V dropped 7 bases and J dropped 2; count of bases not matched to a gene: 4. The CDR3 extends over 15 amino acids. The germline gives CDR1 MDHEN, CDR2 SYDVKM.

The chain joins TRBV28 to TRBJ2-3; 12 positions agree with TRBD2. Material for sequencing was PBMCs or T cells enriched from blood (not recorded which). The sequence derives from a woman aged 25-40 years with acute COVID-19. The CDR3 nucleotides read TGTGCCAGCACAACTAGCGGGAGGTTCACAGATACGCAGTATTTT. Encoded protein: CASTTSGRFTDTQYF.